The present entry profiles one TCR beta chain with its context. V was trimmed by 1 base and J by 2 bases, leaving 11 bases between them. Germline-derived CDR1 and CDR2 are SGHRS and YFSETQ. The CDR3 runs 15 residues. TCRdb's copy holds only in-frame clones and misses some; the assay was immunoSEQ multiplex PCR. Here the sample spans 15,000 or so clones, over 60% being singletons. This sample was taken from a study of T cells after somatic rescue of genetic block. The source is a man aged 18 to 29. The chain combines TRBV5-1 with TRBJ2-3, with D unresolved. The sample comprised peripheral blood mononuclear cells (PBMCs). The CDR3 coding sequence is TGCGCCAGCAGCTTGATGTCAGGTCACACAGATACGCAGTATTTT. This codes for CASSLMSGHTDTQYF.